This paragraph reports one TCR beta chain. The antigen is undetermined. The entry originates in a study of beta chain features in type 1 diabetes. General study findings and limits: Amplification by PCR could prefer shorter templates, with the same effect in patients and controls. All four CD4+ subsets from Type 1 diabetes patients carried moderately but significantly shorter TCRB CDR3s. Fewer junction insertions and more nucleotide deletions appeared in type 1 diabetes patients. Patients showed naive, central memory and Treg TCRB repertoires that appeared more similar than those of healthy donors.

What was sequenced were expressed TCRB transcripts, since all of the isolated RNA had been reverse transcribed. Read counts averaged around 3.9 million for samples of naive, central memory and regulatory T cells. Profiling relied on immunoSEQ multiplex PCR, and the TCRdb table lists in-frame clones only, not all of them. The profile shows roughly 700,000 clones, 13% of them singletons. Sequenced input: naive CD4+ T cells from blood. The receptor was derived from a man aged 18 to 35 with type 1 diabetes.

The CDR3 coding sequence is TGTGCCAGCAGCTCCCCCTGGGAAGGCACCATGAACACTGAAGCTTTCTTT. Its translation is CASSSPWEGTMNTEAFF. V gene TRBV11-3 combines with J gene TRBJ1-1, with D uncertain. This CDR3 is built from 17 residues. Germline CDR1 reads SGHNT; CDR2 reads YENEEA. Trimming took 4 bases from V and 0 from J, leaving 18 bases between them.